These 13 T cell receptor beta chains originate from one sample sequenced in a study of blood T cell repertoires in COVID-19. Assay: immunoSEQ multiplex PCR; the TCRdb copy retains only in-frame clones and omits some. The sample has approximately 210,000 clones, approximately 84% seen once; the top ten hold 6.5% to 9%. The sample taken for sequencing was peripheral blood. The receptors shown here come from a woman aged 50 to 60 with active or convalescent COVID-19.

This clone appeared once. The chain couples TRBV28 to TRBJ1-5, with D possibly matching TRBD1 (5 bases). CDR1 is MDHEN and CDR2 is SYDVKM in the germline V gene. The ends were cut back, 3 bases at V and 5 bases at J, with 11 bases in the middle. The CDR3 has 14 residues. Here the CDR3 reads CASSFRGTYQPQHF. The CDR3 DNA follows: TGTGCCAGCAGTTTCCGGGGGACTTATCAGCCCCAGCATTTT.

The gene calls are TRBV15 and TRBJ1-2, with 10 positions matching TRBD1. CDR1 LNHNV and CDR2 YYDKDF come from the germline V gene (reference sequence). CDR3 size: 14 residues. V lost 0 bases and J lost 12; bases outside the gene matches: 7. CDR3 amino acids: CATSRDYQDRGNTF. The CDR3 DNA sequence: TGTGCCACCAGCAGAGATTATCAGGACAGGGGGAACACCTTC. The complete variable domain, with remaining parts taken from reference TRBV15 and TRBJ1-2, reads DAMVIQNPRYQVTQFGKPVTLSCSQTLNHNVMYWYQQKSSQAPKLLFHYYDKDFNNEADTPDNFQSRRPNTSFCFLDIRSPGLGDTAMYLCATSRDYQDRGNTFGSGTRLTVV.

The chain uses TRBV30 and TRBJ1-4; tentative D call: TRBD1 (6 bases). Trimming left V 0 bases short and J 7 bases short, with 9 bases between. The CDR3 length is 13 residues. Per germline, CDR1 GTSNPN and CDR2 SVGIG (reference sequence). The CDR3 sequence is CAWSVQGGEKLFF. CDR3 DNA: TGTGCCTGGAGTGTACAGGGCGGTGAAAAACTGTTTTTT. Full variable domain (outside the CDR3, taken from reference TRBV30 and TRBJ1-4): SQTIHQWPATLVQPVGSPLSLECTVEGTSNPNLYWYRQAAGRGLQLLFYSVGIGQISSEVPQNLSASRPQDRQFILSSKKLLLSDSGFYLCAWSVQGGEKLFFGSGTQLSVL.

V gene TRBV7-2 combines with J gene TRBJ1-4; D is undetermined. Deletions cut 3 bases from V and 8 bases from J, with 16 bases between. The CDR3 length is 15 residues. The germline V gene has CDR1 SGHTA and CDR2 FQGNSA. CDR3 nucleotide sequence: TGTGCCAGCAGCTTTACCGGAGGGAGAGGGGAAAAACTGTTTTTT. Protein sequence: CASSFTGGRGEKLFF.

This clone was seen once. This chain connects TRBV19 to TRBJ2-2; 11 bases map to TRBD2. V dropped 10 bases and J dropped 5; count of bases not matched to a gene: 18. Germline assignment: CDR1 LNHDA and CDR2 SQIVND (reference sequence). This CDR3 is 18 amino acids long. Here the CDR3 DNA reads TGTGCCACCGGGAGACTAGCGGGGCCCCCCTCGTGGACCGGGGAGCTGTTTTTT. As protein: CATGRLAGPPSWTGELFF.

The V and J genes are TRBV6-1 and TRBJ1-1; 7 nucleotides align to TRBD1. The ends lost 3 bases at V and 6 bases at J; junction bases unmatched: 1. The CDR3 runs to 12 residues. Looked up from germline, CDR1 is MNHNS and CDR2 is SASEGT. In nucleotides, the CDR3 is TGTGCCAGCAGTGACGACAGGGCTGAAGCTTTCTTT. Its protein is CASSDDRAEAFF.

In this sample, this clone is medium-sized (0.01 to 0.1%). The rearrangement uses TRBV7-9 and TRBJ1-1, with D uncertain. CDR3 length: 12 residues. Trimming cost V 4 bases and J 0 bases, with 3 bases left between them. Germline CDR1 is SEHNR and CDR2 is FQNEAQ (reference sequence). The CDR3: CASSYMNTEAFF. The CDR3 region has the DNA TGTGCCAGCAGCTACATGAACACTGAAGCTTTCTTT.

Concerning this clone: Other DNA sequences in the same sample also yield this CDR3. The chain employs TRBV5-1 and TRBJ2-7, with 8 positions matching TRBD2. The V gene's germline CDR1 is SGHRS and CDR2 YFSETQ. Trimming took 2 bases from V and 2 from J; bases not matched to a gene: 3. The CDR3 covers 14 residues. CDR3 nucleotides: TGCGCCAGCAGCTTAGGGACTAGTGCCTACGAGCAGTACTTC. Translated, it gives CASSLGTSAYEQYF.

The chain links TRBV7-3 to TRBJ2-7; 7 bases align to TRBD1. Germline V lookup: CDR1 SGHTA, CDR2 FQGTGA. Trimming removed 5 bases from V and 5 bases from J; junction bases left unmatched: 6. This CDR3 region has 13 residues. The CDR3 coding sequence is TGTGCCAGCAGCACGATGGGACAGCACGAGCAGTACTTC. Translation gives CASSTMGQHEQYF.

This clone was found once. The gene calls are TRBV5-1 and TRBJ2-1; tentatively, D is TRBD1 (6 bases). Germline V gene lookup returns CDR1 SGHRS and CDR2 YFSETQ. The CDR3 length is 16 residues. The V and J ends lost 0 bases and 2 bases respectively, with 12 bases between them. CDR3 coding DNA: TGCGCCAGCAGCTTGGACACAGGGACCCCCTACAATGAGCAGTTCTTC. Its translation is CASSLDTGTPYNEQFF.

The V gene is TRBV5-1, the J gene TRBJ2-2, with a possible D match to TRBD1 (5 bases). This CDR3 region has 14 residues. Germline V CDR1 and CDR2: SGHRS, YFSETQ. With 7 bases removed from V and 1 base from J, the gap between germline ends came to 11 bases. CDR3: CASRQGMNTGELFF. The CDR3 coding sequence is TGCGCCAGCCGCCAGGGTATGAACACCGGGGAGCTGTTTTTT.

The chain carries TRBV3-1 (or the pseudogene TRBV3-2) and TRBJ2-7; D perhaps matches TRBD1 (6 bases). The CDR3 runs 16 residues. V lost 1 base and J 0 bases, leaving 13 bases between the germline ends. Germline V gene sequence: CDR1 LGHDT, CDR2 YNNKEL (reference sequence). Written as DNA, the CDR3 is TGTGCCAGCAGCCAAGGGGGGCGGTTCAGCTCCTACGAGCAGTACTTC. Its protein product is CASSQGGRFSSYEQYF.

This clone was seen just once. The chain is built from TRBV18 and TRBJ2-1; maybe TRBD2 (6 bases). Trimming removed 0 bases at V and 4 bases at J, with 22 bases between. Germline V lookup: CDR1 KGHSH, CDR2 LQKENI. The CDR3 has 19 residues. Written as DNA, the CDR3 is TGTGCCAGCTCACCACCAGGGGCGGGGAGTAATAGCCCATACAATGAGCAGTTCTTC. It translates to CASSPPGAGSNSPYNEQFF.